Given below is one T cell receptor (beta chain) in context. This sample is part of a study of radiotherapy plus CTLA-4 blockade in lung cancer. Using immunoSEQ multiplex PCR, the repertoire was profiled, and TCRdb retains in-frame clones only, with some absent. The table includes roughly 92,000 clones, 86% detected once. This specimen consisted of peripheral blood, obtained from a patient treated with radiotherapy plus ipilimumab. This clonotype was sampled from a human donor with non-small cell lung cancer who had a partial response to radiotherapy plus ipilimumab.

The chain's CDR3 is CASNRIGQGMAGANVLTF. CDR3 nucleotides: TGTGCCAGTAACCGAATCGGGCAGGGTATGGCTGGGGCCAACGTCCTGACTTTC. V is TRBV19 and J is TRBJ2-6, with D perhaps TRBD1 (5 bases). V was cut by 7 bases and J by 2 bases, with 21 bases left in between. This CDR3 has 18 residues. Germline-derived CDR1 and CDR2 are LNHDA and SQIVND (reference sequence).